What follows are 28 T cell receptor beta chains derived from one specimen sequenced in a study of T cells in women clearing cervical HPV infection. The protocol was immunoSEQ multiplex PCR, while the TCRdb copy is restricted to in-frame clones and leaves out a portion. The sample totals more than 20,000 clones. The sample comprised blood buffy coat. The source is a woman between 18 and 70 years old with a cervical HPV16 infection that either progressed to CIN3+ or cleared (not recorded which).

The sequenced part of the CDR3 DNA is TGTGCCAGCAGCACTAGCGGGAGATACGAG. This gives the protein CASSTSGRYE. In full, the CDR3 is CASSTSGRYEQYF. The chain uses TRBV7-9 and TRBJ2-7; 11 bases fit TRBD2. The read falls 3 residues short of the CDR3 end, and the missing part is taken from the germline J gene. The germline CDR1 and CDR2 sequences are SEHNR and FQNEAQ (reference sequence). There are 13 residues in the CDR3. After removal of 5 bases from V and 4 bases from J, the junction contained 1 base not matched to a gene. The entire variable domain, with the rest obtained from reference TRBV7-9 and TRBJ2-7, is as follows: DTGVSQNPRHKITKRGQNVTFRCDPISEHNRLYWYRQTLGQGPEFLTYFQNEAQLEKSRLLSDRFSAERPKGSFSTLEIQRTEQGDSAMYLCASSTSGRYEQYFGPGTRLTVT.

With respect to this clone: The read gets to within 3 residues of the CDR3 end, and the germline J gene fills in the rest. V gene TRBV18 combines with J gene TRBJ1-1; a possible D gene is TRBD1 (6 bases). There are 15 residues in the CDR3. Germline V gene data show CDR1 as KGHSH and CDR2 as LQKENI. This chain's CDR3 is CASSPGVTGGDIAFF. Partial CDR3 DNA: TGTGCCAGCTCACCTGGAGTGACAGGAGGGGACATT.

Of note for this clone: The read gets to within 3 residues of the CDR3 end, and the germline J gene fills in the rest. The chain has TRBV11-2 and TRBJ1-1; maybe TRBD1 (5 bases). Between the trimmed V and J ends, which lost 5 bases and 0 bases, there was a span of 10 bases. Germline CDR1 is SGHAT and CDR2 is FQNNGV. The CDR3 length is 14 residues. This chain's CDR3 is CASSGAGMNTEAFF. The CDR3 bases that were read are TGTGCCAGCAGCGGGGCAGGGATGAACACTGAA.

Turning to this clone: With the read ending 3 residues before the CDR3 end, the germline J gene is used to fill in that end. The chain combines TRBV30 with TRBJ1-6; no reliable D call. Germline V lookup: CDR1 GTSNPN, CDR2 SVGIG (reference sequence). The CDR3 consists of 16 residues. With 6 bases removed from V and 0 bases from J, the gap between germline ends came to 15 bases. CDR3 loop: CACRHEASSYNSPLHF. CDR3 bases read: TGTGCCTGCCGCCATGAAGCGAGCTCCTATAATTCACCC.

In regard to this clone: The CDR3 end is not reached by the read, which stops 3 residues before it; the germline J gene fills it in. J is TRBJ2-2 and V is TRBV30; 7 bases match TRBD1. The CDR3 consists of 14 residues. The J segment lost 4 bases and the V segment lost 4 bases, leaving 6 bases of the junction unmatched. The germline V gene encodes CDR1 GTSNPN and CDR2 SVGIG (reference sequence). The CDR3 here is CAWKTGTSTGELFF. CDR3 DNA (partial): TGTGCCTGGAAGACAGGGACGAGCACCGGGGAG.

Notes on this clone: The read ends 3 residues shy of where the CDR3 ends; the end is completed using the germline J gene. This chain connects TRBV27 to TRBJ2-5; D perhaps matches TRBD1 (6 bases). The V gene lost 8 bases and the J gene lost 2 bases, with 15 bases spanning the gap. Germline V gene data show CDR1 as MNHEY and CDR2 as SMNVEV (reference sequence). CDR3 length: 14 amino acids. The CDR3 loop reads CASGKTGKQETQYF. CDR3 DNA, as far as it was read: TGTGCCAGCGGCAAGACAGGAAAACAAGAGACC.

For this clone: The CDR3 goes on 3 residues after the read ends, and that part is filled in from the germline J gene. The chain joins TRBV2 to TRBJ2-1, with a weak D call TRBD1 (6 bases). The CDR3 runs to 16 residues. The V gene's germline CDR1 is SNHLY and CDR2 FYNNEI. Trimming left V 7 bases short and J 6 bases short, with 22 bases between. The DNA read from the CDR3 is TGTGCCAGCAAGATGGAGCTACAGGGATCGGGCAATGAG. Translation gives CASKMELQGSGNE. The CDR3 in full is CASKMELQGSGNEQFF.

Of note for this clone: The CDR3 end falls 3 residues outside the read, so it is completed with the germline J gene. The chain carries TRBV7-9 and TRBJ2-7, with TRBD1 matching 7 bases. The CDR3 has 13 residues. The V segment lost 5 bases and the J segment 5 bases; nucleotides outside the gene matches: 6. Germline loops: CDR1 SEHNR, CDR2 FQNEAQ (reference sequence). The CDR3 region is CASSMTGTDEQYF. Partial CDR3 DNA: TGTGCCAGCAGCATGACAGGGACCGACGAG.

Details on this clone: The sequence runs out 3 residues before the end of the CDR3; the remainder is reconstructed from the germline J gene. The chain couples TRBV29-1 to TRBJ2-7; 11 positions match TRBD1. There are 12 residues in the CDR3. The germline CDR1 and CDR2 sequences are SQVTM and ANQGSEA. The V segment lost 7 bases and the J segment 6 bases; nucleotides outside the gene matches: 5. The CDR3 spells CSAGDRGAEQYF. The sequenced CDR3 bases are TGCAGCGCTGGGGACAGGGGGGCCGAG.

As concerns this clone: The read stops 3 residues short of the end of the CDR3; the missing end is completed from the germline J gene. The V call is TRBV20-1, the J call TRBJ2-5; 9 nucleotides agree with TRBD2. V shed 0 bases, J shed 4 bases, and the junction held 9 bases outside the gene matches. From germline, CDR1 is DFQATT and CDR2 SNEGSKA (reference sequence). The CDR3 runs to 16 residues. This CDR3 reads CSARDLRGGGRETQYF. The covered CDR3 bases are TGCAGTGCTAGAGATCTTCGCGGGGGGGGACGAGAGACC.

As for this clone: The read stops 3 residues short of the end of the CDR3; the missing end is completed from the germline J gene. The chain joins TRBV2 to TRBJ1-1; D gene ambiguous. V lost 7 bases, J lost 0 bases, and 12 bases lay in between. CDR1 SNHLY and CDR2 FYNNEI come from the germline V gene. The CDR3 length is 14 residues. CDR3 protein: CASKGPDLNTEAFF. The DNA read from the CDR3 is TGTGCCAGCAAGGGTCCTGATCTGAACACTGAA.

A remark on this clone: The sequenced fragment ends 3 residues before the CDR3 boundary, so the rest is inferred from the germline J gene. The gene calls are TRBV6-2 or TRBV6-3 and TRBJ2-7; tentative D call: TRBD2 (5 bases). This CDR3 is built from 14 residues. The V end lost 10 bases, the J end lost 3 bases, and 19 bases lay between the germline ends. The germline CDR1 and CDR2 sequences are MNHEY and SVGEGT. Partial CDR3 DNA: TGTGCCACCCACCGGACTGGTATAGTCTACGAG. Translating it yields CATHRTGIVYE. The entire CDR3 sequence reads CATHRTGIVYEQYF.

As concerns this clone: The read comes to an end 3 residues before the CDR3 does, leaving the germline J gene to fill in the end. This sequence joins TRBV30 and TRBJ1-2, with 9 bases lining up with TRBD1. Looked up from germline, CDR1 is GTSNPN and CDR2 is SVGIG (reference sequence). CDR3 size: 15 residues. CDR3 sequence reads: CAWSPGTGPPGGYTF. The CDR3 bases that were read are TGTGCCTGGAGTCCAGGGACAGGGCCCCCGGGGGGC.

To note about this clone: The read is 3 residues too short to cover the CDR3 end, so that end is filled in from the germline J gene. The chain recombines TRBV5-1 with TRBJ2-3; 8 positions match TRBD2. The CDR3 totals 15 residues. Germline CDR1 SGHRS, CDR2 YFSETQ. The ends lost 5 bases at V and 1 base at J; junction bases unmatched: 6. This CDR3 reads CASSPGGGRTDTQYF. Incomplete CDR3 DNA: TGCGCCAGCAGTCCGGGGGGGGGTCGCACAGATACG.

Comments on this clone: Read coverage stops 3 residues before the CDR3 terminus; the germline J gene supplies the remainder. The chain employs TRBV15 and TRBJ2-3, with D maybe TRBD1 (6 bases). V lost 1 base and J lost 1, with 12 bases in between. CDR3 length: 16 amino acids. Germline CDR1 LNHNV, CDR2 YYDKDF (reference sequence). The CDR3 reads CATSRGSTGRTDTQYF. The part of the CDR3 DNA that was read is TGTGCCACCAGCAGAGGCTCGACAGGTCGCACAGATACG.

Of note for this clone: The CDR3 extends 3 residues past the end of the read, so its final part is completed from the germline J gene. The chain employs TRBV19 and TRBJ1-1; D perhaps matches TRBD1 (6 bases). CDR3 length: 15 amino acids. Per the germline V gene, CDR1 is LNHDA and CDR2 is SQIVND (reference sequence). Trimming took off 6 bases at V and 4 bases at J, with 18 bases between the two ends. The CDR3 reads CASSPSGGRSTEAFF. The part of the CDR3 DNA that was read is TGTGCCAGTAGCCCATCGGGGGGGCGTAGCACTGAA.

Concerning this clone: Read data end 3 residues before the CDR3 end; the end is taken from the germline J gene. This sequence joins TRBV2 and TRBJ2-3, with 7 bases matching TRBD2. This CDR3 has 14 residues. CDR1 is SNHLY, CDR2 FYNNEI, per germline. V shed 9 bases, J shed 3 bases, and the junction held 9 bases outside the gene matches. CDR3 in amino acids: CASILARRTDTQYF. The sequenced CDR3 bases are TGTGCCAGTATACTAGCGCGAAGGACAGATACG. Variable domain in full (rest from reference TRBV2 and TRBJ2-3): EPEVTQTPSHQVTQMGQEVILRCVPISNHLYFYWYRQILGQKVEFLVSFYNNEISEKSEIFDDQFSVERPDGSNFTLKIRSTKLEDSAMYFCASILARRTDTQYFGPGTRLTVL.

CDR3 DNA (partial): TGTGCCAGCAGCCCTCAAACAGGGATCTATGGC. Encoded protein: CASSPQTGIYG. The full CDR3 protein reads CASSPQTGIYGYTF. The chain carries TRBV4-2 and TRBJ1-2; D perhaps matches TRBD1 (6 bases). Read coverage stops 3 residues before the CDR3 terminus; the germline J gene supplies the remainder. The CDR3 is 14 amino acids. The germline V gene has CDR1 LGHNA and CDR2 YNFKEQ. Trimming took off 4 bases at V and 4 bases at J, with 13 bases between the two ends.

Remarks on this clone: The read is 3 residues too short to cover the CDR3 end, so that end is filled in from the germline J gene. The chain has TRBV29-1 and TRBJ2-1; TRBD2 matches 11 bases. The CDR3 loop spans 14 amino acids. CDR1 and CDR2 (germline): SQVTM, ANQGSEA. V lost 4 bases and J lost 9; bases outside the gene matches: 8. CDR3 bases read: TGCAGCGTTGCCCTTAGCGGGGGGGCCGCTGAG. Its translation is CSVALSGGAAE. The whole CDR3 protein reads CSVALSGGAAEQFF.

Remarks on this clone: The read stops 3 residues short of the end of the CDR3; the missing end is completed from the germline J gene. The J gene is TRBJ2-1, the V gene TRBV12-5, with 7 bases lining up with TRBD1. Germline V gene sequence: CDR1 LGHNT, CDR2 FRNRAP. The CDR3 runs 15 residues. The V and J ends lost 5 bases and 6 bases, in that order; junction bases with no gene match: 10. CDR3 bases read: TGTGCTAGTGGTCCCCGACAGGGAAGTGGCAATGAG. Residues: CASGPRQGSGNE. The full CDR3 sequence reads CASGPRQGSGNEQFF.

Concerning this clone: The sequence runs out 3 residues before the end of the CDR3; the remainder is reconstructed from the germline J gene. The chain combines TRBV5-1 with TRBJ1-1; the D gene is possibly TRBD1 (5 bases). Trimming removed 3 bases at V and 7 bases at J, with 16 bases between. This CDR3 is 14 amino acids long. Germline CDR1 is SGHRS and CDR2 is YFSETQ. CDR3 residues: CASSSMTEAREAFF. CDR3 bases read: TGCGCCAGCAGCTCCATGACAGAGGCGCGTGAA.

For this clone: The observed sequence ends 3 residues before the CDR3 terminus, with the missing tail filled in from the germline J gene. This rearrangement joins TRBV4-1 to TRBJ2-2; 7 positions agree with TRBD1. V lost 4 bases and J lost 1; bases outside the gene matches: 3. There are 15 residues in the CDR3. The germline V gene has CDR1 MGHRA and CDR2 YSYEKL. CDR3 DNA, as far as it was read: TGCGCCAGCAGCCCTAGACAGGGGAACACCGGGGAG. This translates into CASSPRQGNTGE. From start to end, the CDR3 is CASSPRQGNTGELFF.

Comment on this clone: The read is 3 residues too short to cover the CDR3 end, so that end is filled in from the germline J gene. J is TRBJ2-1 and V is TRBV5-1; 10 nucleotides agree with TRBD2. This CDR3 comprises 17 residues. With 2 bases clipped from V and 1 base from J, the junction kept 6 bases outside the gene matches. Looked up from germline, CDR1 is SGHRS and CDR2 is YFSETQ. The CDR3 DNA, read in part, is TGCGCCAGCAGCTTACGACTAGCGGGCTTATCCTACAATGAG. This codes for CASSLRLAGLSYNE. The entire CDR3 is CASSLRLAGLSYNEQFF.

About this clone: Read data end 3 residues before the CDR3 end; the end is taken from the germline J gene. This chain joins TRBV7-9 and TRBJ2-1, with D perhaps matching TRBD1 (6 bases). Germline V gives CDR1 SEHNR, CDR2 FQNEAQ (reference sequence). Trimming took 4 bases from V and 2 from J, leaving 9 bases between them. CDR3 size: 14 residues. The CDR3 bases that were read are TGTGCCAGCAGCTACCGGGACACCTACAATGAG. It encodes CASSYRDTYNE. The whole CDR3 sequence reads CASSYRDTYNEQFF.

The part of the CDR3 DNA that was read is TGCGCCAGCATAGACAGTTTCACAGATACG. Translated: CASIDSFTDT. The entire CDR3 protein reads CASIDSFTDTQYF. The chain couples TRBV5-1 to TRBJ2-3; the D gene is possibly TRBD1 (5 bases). The read stops 3 residues short of the end of the CDR3; the missing end is completed from the germline J gene. The V gene lost 6 bases and the J gene lost 2 bases, with 10 bases spanning the gap. The CDR3 runs to 13 residues. Germline V gene sequence: CDR1 SGHRS, CDR2 YFSETQ.

Notes on this clone: The sequenced fragment ends 3 residues before the CDR3 boundary, so the rest is inferred from the germline J gene. This sequence joins TRBV14 and TRBJ2-2; 7 bases are a match to TRBD2. Germline loops: CDR1 SGHDN, CDR2 FVKESK. This CDR3 comprises 15 residues. Here the CDR3 reads CASSQASGAGEKLFF. The part of the CDR3 DNA that was read is TGTGCCAGCAGCCAAGCCTCCGGGGCGGGGGAAAAG.

Regarding this clone: The read stops 3 residues short of the end of the CDR3; the missing end is completed from the germline J gene. The chain employs TRBV7-9 and TRBJ2-7, with 7 bases matching TRBD1. The trim removed 5 bases at V and 4 bases at J, leaving 5 bases unmatched. Germline CDR1 and CDR2: SEHNR and FQNEAQ (reference sequence). CDR3 length: 13 residues. The part of the CDR3 DNA that was read is TGTGCCAGCAGCCCAAGGGGGCCTTACGAG. Translated: CASSPRGPYE. In full, the CDR3 is CASSPRGPYEQYF.

With respect to this clone: The sequence runs out 3 residues before the end of the CDR3; the remainder is reconstructed from the germline J gene. The chain combines TRBV18 with TRBJ1-1, with D perhaps TRBD1 (6 bases). V gave up 4 bases and J gave up 2 bases, with 20 bases separating them. CDR1 and CDR2 from the germline V gene are KGHSH and LQKENI. This CDR3 region has 17 residues. The part of the CDR3 DNA that was read is TGTGCCAGCTCACTCATCCGGCTGGGGGGGCCTAACACTGAA. Protein: CASSLIRLGGPNTE. The full CDR3 is CASSLIRLGGPNTEAFF.